These 15 T cell receptor beta chains share one sample of origin, sequenced in a study of blood T cell repertoires in COVID-19. Using immunoSEQ multiplex PCR, the repertoire was profiled, and TCRdb retains in-frame clones only, with some absent. The table lists under 150,000 clones, 84% of them singletons. Sequenced material: peripheral blood. The receptor source for this set is a woman aged 60-70 years with acute or convalescent COVID-19.

The rearrangement joins TRBV28 to TRBJ2-1; TRBD2 matches at 8 bases. Losses at the gene ends were 5 bases for V and 4 bases for J; bases not matched to a gene: 10. Germline V gene lookup returns CDR1 MDHEN and CDR2 SYDVKM. The CDR3 is 16 residues long. The CDR3 sequence: CASSRAAGVRYNEQFF. The CDR3 DNA reads TGTGCCAGCAGTCGGGCAGCGGGAGTAAGGTACAATGAGCAGTTCTTC. The entire variable domain, with the rest obtained from reference TRBV28 and TRBJ2-1, is as follows: DVKVTQSSRYLVKRTGEKVFLECVQDMDHENMFWYRQDPGLGLRLIYFSYDVKMKEKGDIPEGYSVSREKKERFSLILESASTNQTSMYLCASSRAAGVRYNEQFFGPGTRLTVL.

This chain links TRBV7-2 with TRBJ2-1; D is perhaps TRBD2 (6 bases). From germline, CDR1 is SGHTA and CDR2 FQGNSA. This CDR3 spans 15 amino acids. Trimming removed 6 bases from V and 6 bases from J, with 18 bases in between. The CDR3 nucleotides read TGTGCCAGCAGGGCTAGCGTTTCGATATTCAATGAGCAGTTCTTC. It codes for CASRASVSIFNEQFF.

The rearrangement uses TRBV18 and TRBJ2-7; TRBD1 agrees at 9 bases. Germline CDR1 reads KGHSH; CDR2 reads LQKENI. The trim removed 6 bases at V and 1 base at J, leaving 7 bases unmatched. The CDR3 consists of 15 residues. CDR3 DNA: TGTGCCAGCTCTCCCGGGACAGGGTTATCCTACGAGCAGTACTTC. This translates into CASSPGTGLSYEQYF.

The CDR3 DNA follows: TGTGCCAGCAGTTTAGTCGTCGACTATGGCTACACCTTC. The encoded protein is CASSLVVDYGYTF. V gene TRBV12-3 or TRBV12-4 combines with J gene TRBJ1-2; no definite D call. There are 13 residues in the CDR3. Trimming shortened V by 1 base and J by 3 bases, and 6 bases separated the two germline ends.

The chain has TRBV15 and TRBJ1-3; maybe TRBD1 (5 bases). Looked up from germline, CDR1 is LNHNV and CDR2 is YYDKDF (reference sequence). CDR3 length: 15 amino acids. The V gene lost 3 bases and the J gene lost 1 base, with 10 bases spanning the gap. The CDR3 DNA reads TGTGCCACCAGCAGTCCAGGGTTGTCTGGAAACACCATATATTTT. Protein: CATSSPGLSGNTIYF.

The chain carries TRBV7-9 and TRBJ1-4; D gene unclear. V was clipped by 7 bases and J by 0 bases, with 24 bases between them. The CDR3 runs 19 residues. Germline V gives CDR1 SEHNR, CDR2 FQNEAQ (reference sequence). The CDR3 loop reads CASTSSIGSRLATNEKLFF. CDR3 nucleotide sequence: TGTGCCAGCACCTCCTCGATTGGGAGTCGTTTGGCAACTAATGAAAAACTGTTTTTT. The variable domain in full, completed from reference TRBV7-9 and TRBJ1-4, reads DTGVSQNPRHKITKRGQNVTFRCDPISEHNRLYWYRQTLGQGPEFLTYFQNEAQLEKSRLLSDRFSAERPKGSFSTLEIQRTEQGDSAMYLCASTSSIGSRLATNEKLFFGSGTQLSVL.

The rearrangement uses TRBV9 and TRBJ1-6; a weak D match, TRBD1 (6 bases). The CDR3 consists of 16 residues. V was cut by 4 bases and J by 5 bases, with 16 bases left in between. In germline, CDR1 is SGDLS, CDR2 YYNGEE. The DNA of the CDR3 is TGTGCCAGCAGCACCCGATTCAGGGGAGATAATTCACCCCTCCACTTT. It codes for CASSTRFRGDNSPLHF. The full variable domain, in which reference TRBV9 and TRBJ1-6 provide the parts outside the CDR3, is DSGVTQTPKHLITATGQRVTLRCSPRSGDLSVYWYQQSLDQGLQFLIQYYNGEERAKGNILERFSAQQFPDLHSELNLSSLELGDSALYFCASSTRFRGDNSPLHFGNGTRLTVT.

The gene calls are TRBV10-3 and TRBJ1-2, with 7 bases identical to TRBD1. CDR3 length equals 15 residues. Germline CDR1 and CDR2: ENHRY and SYGVKD. The V gene end was trimmed by 6 bases and the J gene end by 8 bases; junction bases not matched to a gene: 15. The chain's CDR3 is CAIRGTAEPRRGYTF. CDR3 bases: TGTGCCATCAGAGGGACAGCGGAGCCTAGACGGGGCTACACCTTC.

The rearrangement links TRBV7-9 to TRBJ1-3, with TRBD1 identical over 9 bases. V trimming: 1 base; J trimming: 0 bases; junction bases outside the gene matches: 1. The CDR3 is 16 residues long. The V gene's germline CDR1 is SEHNR and CDR2 FQNEAQ (reference sequence). This CDR3 is CASSLGTGASGNTIYF. The CDR3 bases are TGTGCCAGCAGCTTAGGGACAGGGGCCTCTGGAAACACCATATATTTT.

V usage is TRBV11-3 and J usage is TRBJ2-1; D is possibly TRBD1 (6 bases). The germline gives CDR1 SGHNT, CDR2 YENEEA. V was clipped by 2 bases and J by 2 bases, with 13 bases between them. There are 16 residues in the CDR3. The CDR3 nucleotides read TGTGCCAGCAGCTTAAACTACAGGGATCCCTACAATGAGCAGTTCTTC. This gives the protein CASSLNYRDPYNEQFF.

The genes are TRBV2 and TRBJ2-7, with 8 positions matching TRBD1. CDR1 and CDR2 (germline): SNHLY, FYNNEI. The V segment lost 1 base and the J segment 6 bases; nucleotides outside the gene matches: 5. The CDR3 length is 14 residues. Written as DNA, the CDR3 is TGTGCCAGCAGTGAAGGCAGGGGGCCGCGCGAGCAGTACTTC. Translated, it gives CASSEGRGPREQYF.

This clone was seen only a few times. The J gene is TRBJ2-3, the V gene TRBV5-1, with 11 bases that match TRBD1. CDR1 and CDR2 (germline): SGHRS, YFSETQ. With V trimmed by 4 bases and J by 7 bases, 5 bases remained unmatched. CDR3 size: 14 residues. The CDR3 loop reads CASSGTGGLNTQYF. The CDR3 DNA sequence: TGCGCCAGCAGCGGGACAGGGGGTCTAAATACGCAGTATTTT. Supplemented by reference TRBV5-1 and TRBJ2-3, the full variable domain reads KAGVTQTPRYLIKTRGQQVTLSCSPISGHRSVSWYQQTPGQGLQFLFEYFSETQRNKGNFPGRFSGRQFSNSRSEMNVSTLELGDSALYLCASSGTGGLNTQYFGPGTRLTVL.

This clone has a single count. V and J are TRBV4-3 and TRBJ2-3; 8 bases align to TRBD1. CDR3 length equals 16 residues. Germline V gives CDR1 LGHNA, CDR2 YSLEER. V lost 0 bases to trimming and J lost 3 bases; unmatched junction nucleotides: 5. The CDR3 coding sequence is TGCGCCAGCAGCCAAGAATCCAGGGGGCAAACAGATACGCAGTATTTT. Translated: CASSQESRGQTDTQYF.

The chain links TRBV9 to TRBJ2-7; 7 bases fit TRBD1. J was trimmed by 5 bases and V by 4 bases; bases with no gene match: 18. In germline, CDR1 is SGDLS, CDR2 YYNGEE. CDR3 size: 17 residues. CDR3 bases: TGTGCCAGCAGCCCTCCCTCTAGGGGGACAGTCTTAAACGAGCAGTACTTC. This sequence encodes CASSPPSRGTVLNEQYF.

This clone showed up just once. This chain joins TRBV5-4 and TRBJ2-7, with D unresolved. This CDR3 is 9 amino acids long. Trimming shortened V by 3 bases and J by 11 bases, and 6 bases separated the two germline ends. Germline lookup yields CDR1 SGHNT and CDR2 YYREEE (reference sequence). The CDR3 loop reads CASSSREYF. The CDR3 DNA reads TGTGCCAGCAGCTCTAGAGAGTACTTC.